This T cell receptor (beta chain) was retrieved from a study of cytomegalovirus exposure and HLA in healthy donors. Concerning this clone itself: Its antigen remains unidentified.

This CDR3 has 14 amino acids. V dropped 0 bases and J dropped 11 bases, with 14 bases sitting between them. Germline CDR1 SEHNR, CDR2 FQNEAQ (reference sequence). Amplification used 60 Vbeta primers and 13 Jbeta primers. Repertoires were generated with immunoSEQ multiplex PCR, while TCRdb's copy carries only in-frame clones and drops some. The repertoire includes 85,000 to 100,000 clones, 65% to 80% of them detected once, and roughly 8% sits in the top ten. General study points: Some public TCRs appeared in many individuals, while most sequences were rare.

The rearrangement joins TRBV7-9 to TRBJ2-1; D ambiguous. This TCR was sampled from a human donor in good health. The source material was PBMCs. The CDR3 nucleotides read TGTGCCAGCAGCTTAGCCACAGCAAGCCGAAAGCAGTTCTTC. This sequence encodes CASSLATASRKQFF. Complete variable domain (other parts from reference TRBV7-9 and TRBJ2-1): DTGVSQNPRHKITKRGQNVTFRCDPISEHNRLYWYRQTLGQGPEFLTYFQNEAQLEKSRLLSDRFSAERPKGSFSTLEIQRTEQGDSAMYLCASSLATASRKQFFGPGTRLTVL.